This TCR beta chain was found in a study of T cells after yellow fever vaccination. Study observations and caveats: The booster saw the reappearance of most primary-vaccination clones (roughly 97% CD4, 80% to 90% CD8).

TCRdb redid the calling of the 5' RACE reads with MiXCR, one entry per CDR3 protein. The table has 300,000 to 400,000 distinct CDR3 sequences, approximately 13% seen once; the top ten hold approximately 3.3%. V was pared by 7 bases and J by 0 bases, with 4 bases between. Germline CDR1 reads ENHRY; CDR2 reads SYGVKD. The CDR3 contains 12 residues. This clonotype came up a few times. Its matching antigen is unknown. The sequences come from CD4+ T cells sorted from PBMCs, collected 15 days after the yellow fever booster vaccination. The source of this sequence is a man between 18 and 35 years old who received the YFV17D yellow fever vaccine. The V and J genes are TRBV10-3 and TRBJ1-3, with D hard to call. In DNA form, the CDR3 reads TGTGCCATCAAACGCTCTGGAAACACCATATATTTT. It encodes CAIKRSGNTIYF.